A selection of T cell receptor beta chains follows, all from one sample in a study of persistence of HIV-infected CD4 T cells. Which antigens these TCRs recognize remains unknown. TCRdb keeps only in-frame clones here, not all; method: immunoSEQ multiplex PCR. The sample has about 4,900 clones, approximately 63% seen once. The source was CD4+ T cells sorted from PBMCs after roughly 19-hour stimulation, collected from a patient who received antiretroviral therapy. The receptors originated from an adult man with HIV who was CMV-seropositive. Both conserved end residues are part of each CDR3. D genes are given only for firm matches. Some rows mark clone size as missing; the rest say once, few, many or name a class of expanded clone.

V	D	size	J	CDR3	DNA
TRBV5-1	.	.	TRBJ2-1	CASRREGDYNEQFF	TGCGCCAGCCGCCGCGAGGGCGACTACAATGAGCAGTTCTTC
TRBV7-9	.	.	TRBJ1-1	CASSLEHNTEAFF	TGTGCCAGCAGCTTAGAACACAACACTGAAGCTTTCTTT
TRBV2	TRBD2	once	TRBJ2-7	CASRDRLAGVSYEQYF	TGTGCCAGCAGGGATCGCCTAGCGGGGGTCTCCTACGAGCAGTACTTC
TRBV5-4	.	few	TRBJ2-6	CASRLDRANVLTF	TGTGCCAGCAGGTTGGACAGGGCCAACGTCCTGACTTTC
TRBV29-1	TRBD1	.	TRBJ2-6	CSVLDRGRSGANVLTF	TGCAGCGTTCTGGACAGGGGGCGGTCTGGGGCCAACGTCCTGACTTTC
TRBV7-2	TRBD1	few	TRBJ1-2	CASSSQGAGNGYTF	TGTGCCAGCAGCTCCCAGGGGGCGGGAAACGGCTACACCTTC
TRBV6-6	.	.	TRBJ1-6	CASSFSDLSNSPLHF	TGTGCCAGCAGTTTCTCGGACCTAAGTAATTCACCCCTCCACTTT
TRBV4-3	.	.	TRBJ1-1	CASSQVRATEAFF	TGCGCCAGCAGCCAAGTGCGGGCCACTGAAGCTTTCTTT
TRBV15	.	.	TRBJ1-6	CATSFGPNSPLHF	TGTGCCACCAGCTTTGGACCCAATTCACCCCTCCACTTT
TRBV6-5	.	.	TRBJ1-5	CASSSRAISNQPQHF	TGTGCCAGCAGTTCCCGGGCGATCAGCAATCAGCCCCAGCATTTT
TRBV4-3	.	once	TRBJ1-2	CASSQGRGVTYGYTF	TGCGCCAGCAGCCAAGGTAGAGGGGTGACCTATGGCTACACCTTC
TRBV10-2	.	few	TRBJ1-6	CASSELVNSPLHF	TGCGCCAGCAGTGAGCTAGTGAATTCACCCCTCCACTTT
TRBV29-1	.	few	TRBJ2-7	CSVITYEQYF	TGCAGCGTTATTACCTACGAGCAGTACTTC
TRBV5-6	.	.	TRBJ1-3	CASSFEQGLGNTIYF	TGTGCCAGCAGCTTCGAACAGGGACTGGGAAACACCATATATTTT
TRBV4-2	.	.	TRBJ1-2	CASSQDGTSLNYGYTF	TGTGCCAGCAGCCAAGACGGGACGTCGCTTAACTATGGCTACACCTTC
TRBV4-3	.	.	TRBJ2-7	CASSRGGASGRQYF	TGCGCCAGCAGCCGAGGGGGGGCTAGCGGCCGGCAGTACTTC
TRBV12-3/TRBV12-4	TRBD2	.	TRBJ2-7	CASTREGSYEQYF	TGTGCCAGCACCCGGGAGGGATCCTACGAGCAGTACTTC